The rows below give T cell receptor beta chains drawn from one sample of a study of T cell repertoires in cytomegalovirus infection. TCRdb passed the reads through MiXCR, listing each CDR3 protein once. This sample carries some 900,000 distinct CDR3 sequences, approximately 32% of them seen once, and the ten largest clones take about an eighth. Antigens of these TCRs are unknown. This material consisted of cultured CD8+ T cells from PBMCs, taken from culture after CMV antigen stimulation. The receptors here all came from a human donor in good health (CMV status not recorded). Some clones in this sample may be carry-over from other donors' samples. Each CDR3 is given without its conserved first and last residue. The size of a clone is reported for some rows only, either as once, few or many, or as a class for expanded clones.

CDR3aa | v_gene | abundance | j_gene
SGALGTTEAF | TRBV20-1 | many | TRBJ1-1
ASSALAPETQY | TRBV7-9 | NA | TRBJ2-5
ASSTLAPATKSTQY | TRBV7-6 | many | TRBJ2-5
ASSLGGNPINEQF | TRBV7-9 | many | TRBJ2-1
ASRTVHGYT | TRBV27 | NA | TRBJ1-2
ASSLVDITGDLNTEAF | TRBV7-6 | NA | TRBJ1-1
ASSFWERKMNTEAF | TRBV11-2 | many | TRBJ1-1
ASSVAGGPGEQY | TRBV2 | NA | TRBJ2-7
ASSVNLGPSTGDLF | TRBV7-2 | NA | TRBJ2-2
ASSQERRLQETQY | TRBV4-1 | few | TRBJ2-5
AAEGGWNTGELF | TRBV19 | NA | TRBJ2-2
ASSPEGYSSQPQH | TRBV18 | few | TRBJ1-5
SVDRANTGELF | TRBV29-1 | NA | TRBJ2-2
ASSHRPGEAF | TRBV7-8 | many | TRBJ1-1
ASSLALFGGPEAF | TRBV7-8 | many | TRBJ1-1
ASSAYTRGLQETQY | TRBV6-1 | few | TRBJ2-5
ASSTRGRRTGELF | TRBV27 | NA | TRBJ2-2